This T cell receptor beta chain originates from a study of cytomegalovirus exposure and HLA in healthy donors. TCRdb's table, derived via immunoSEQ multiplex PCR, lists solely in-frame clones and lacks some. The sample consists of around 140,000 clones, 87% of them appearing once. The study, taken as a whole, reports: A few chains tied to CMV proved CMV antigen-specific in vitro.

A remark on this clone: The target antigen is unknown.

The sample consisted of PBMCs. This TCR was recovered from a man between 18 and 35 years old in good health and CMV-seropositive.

The CDR3 DNA sequence: TGTGCCACTGCAAAACAGGGGACAGGGGGCTCTGAAGCTTTCTTT. Its translation: CATAKQGTGGSEAFF. The rearrangement uses TRBV19 and TRBJ1-1; 12 bases fit TRBD1. This CDR3 contains 15 residues. Losses at the gene ends were 10 bases for V and 6 bases for J; bases not matched to a gene: 12. CDR1 and CDR2 (germline): LNHDA, SQIVND (reference sequence).